This T cell receptor (beta chain) was retrieved from a study of shared clonotypes between healthy human individuals. The repertoire was sequenced with immunoSEQ multiplex PCR; TCRdb's copy has only in-frame clones and lacks some. The sample consists of around 980,000 clones, around 78% of them appearing once. The CDR3 contains 15 residues. Germline lookup yields CDR1 GTSNPN and CDR2 SVGIG (reference sequence). Trimming took off 1 base at V and 0 bases at J, with 10 bases between the two ends. The clonotype was recovered from a man between 18 and 29 years old in good health. Some clones in this sample may be carry-over from other donors' samples. The sequencing sample was made of memory CD4+ T cells from PBMCs. The subset here: CD45RA-negative fraction. This chain connects TRBV30 to TRBJ1-3; D might be TRBD1 (6 bases). CDR3 sequence reads: CAWSGGHYSGNTIYF. The CDR3 DNA reads TGTGCCTGGAGTGGGGGACACTACTCTGGAAACACCATATATTTT.